A single sample gave rise to the 7 T cell receptor beta chains below, sequenced in a study of T-cell reconstitution after alpha-beta-depleted transplantation in children. Construction of the TCRbeta library involved unique molecular identifiers. TCRdb reprocessed the PCR reads via MiXCR and lists one record per CDR3 protein. The table includes over 200,000 distinct CDR3 sequences, around 9.5% detected once. The sample here was PBMCs from the stem cell graft donor, taken from the stem cell graft. Receptor source: a human donor who donated a stem cell graft to a child with acute lymphoblastic leukemia.

This clonotype was counted many times. V usage is TRBV6-2 or TRBV6-3 and J usage is TRBJ2-3, with 7 bases lining up with TRBD2. There are 14 residues in the CDR3. Germline V gene lookup returns CDR1 MNHEY and CDR2 SVGEGT. The ends lost 7 bases at V and 3 bases at J; junction bases unmatched: 7. The CDR3 nucleotides are TGTGCCAGCAAGCGGCTAGCGGTAACAGATACGCAGTATTTT. This translates into CASKRLAVTDTQYF.

The rearrangement joins TRBV12-3 or TRBV12-4 to TRBJ2-3, with TRBD1 matching 7 bases. This CDR3 contains 14 residues. The V gene end was trimmed by 6 bases and the J gene end by 2 bases; junction bases not matched to a gene: 5. The CDR3 reads CASRPDRITDTQYF. CDR3 sequence (DNA): TGTGCCAGCAGACCGGACAGGATCACAGATACGCAGTATTTT.

This clonotype was counted ten times or more. The V call is TRBV29-1, the J call TRBJ1-2, with TRBD1 as a possible D gene (6 bases). With 7 bases removed from V and 4 bases from J, the gap between germline ends came to 13 bases. This CDR3 has 12 amino acids. Germline loops: CDR1 SQVTM, CDR2 ANQGSEA. This chain's CDR3 is CSALTGPYGYTF. The CDR3 DNA is TGCAGCGCTCTGACAGGACCCTATGGCTACACCTTC.

This clonotype was counted only a few times. The gene calls are TRBV6-1 and TRBJ1-1; D gene unclear. Germline CDR1 and CDR2: MNHNS and SASEGT. The CDR3 has 13 residues. V shed 2 bases and J shed 7 bases, with 11 bases lying between them. DNA of the CDR3: TGTGCCAGCAGTGAATTCAAAGGGAGTGAAGCTTTCTTT. Protein sequence: CASSEFKGSEAFF.

There are a few counts of this clonotype. The CDR3 sequence is CASSLGAGNTEAFF. In nucleotides, the CDR3 is TGCGCCAGCAGCTTGGGAGCGGGGAACACTGAAGCTTTCTTT. The chain joins TRBV5-1 to TRBJ1-1; D unresolved. This CDR3 spans 14 amino acids. The V end was cut by 0 bases, the J end by 1 base, with 7 bases between. CDR1 is SGHRS, CDR2 YFSETQ, per germline.

The J gene is TRBJ2-7, the V gene TRBV9; D is ambiguous. Per germline, CDR1 SGDLS and CDR2 YYNGEE. Deletions cut 3 bases from V and 3 bases from J, with 16 bases between. The CDR3 contains 15 residues. CDR3 DNA sequence: TGTGCCAGCAGCGCGTTGGGTTTCATCGGCTACGAGCAGTACTTC. Protein sequence: CASSALGFIGYEQYF.

This clonotype came up many times. The chain links TRBV7-9 to TRBJ2-2; TRBD2 agrees at 10 bases. Germline V gene data show CDR1 as SEHNR and CDR2 as FQNEAQ (reference sequence). Trimming cost V 5 bases and J 4 bases; bases outside gene matches: 4. This CDR3 is 15 amino acids long. The CDR3 region has the DNA TGTGCCAGCAGCCCCGTAGCGGGGGGCACCGGGGAGCTGTTTTTT. As protein: CASSPVAGGTGELFF.